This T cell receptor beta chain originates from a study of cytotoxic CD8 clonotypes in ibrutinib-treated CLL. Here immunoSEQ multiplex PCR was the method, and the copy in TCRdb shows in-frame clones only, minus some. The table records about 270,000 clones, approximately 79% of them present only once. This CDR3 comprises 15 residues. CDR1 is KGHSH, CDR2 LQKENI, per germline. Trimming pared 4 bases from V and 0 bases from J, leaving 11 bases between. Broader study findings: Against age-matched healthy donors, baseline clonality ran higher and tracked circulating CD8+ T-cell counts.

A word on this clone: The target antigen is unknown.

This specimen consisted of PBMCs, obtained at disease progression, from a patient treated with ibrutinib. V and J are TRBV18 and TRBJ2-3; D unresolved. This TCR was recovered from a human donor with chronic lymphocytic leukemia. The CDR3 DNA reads TGTGCCAGCTCACTTTTTGAAACTAGCACAGATACGCAGTATTTT. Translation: CASSLFETSTDTQYF.